This T cell receptor beta chain was found in a study of vaccination and CD4 T cells after COVID-19. Whole-study results and caveats: Convalescent patients displayed spike mono-reactivity in 304 of 307 vaccine-specific clones. Convalescent patients gained a median 86.3% of their reactive clones only post-vaccination.

CDR1 and CDR2 from the germline V gene are SQVTM and ANQGSEA. The CDR3 has 19 amino acids. The ends were cut back, 1 base at V and 3 bases at J, with 28 bases in the middle. One entry per CDR3 protein, called by TCRdb with MiXCR from the PCR reads. The data show roughly 22,000 distinct CDR3 sequences, around 57% seen once. In the case of this clonotype: No antigen is known for it.

The receptor comes from a human donor who had recovered from COVID-19. The chain uses TRBV29-1 and TRBJ2-7; D unresolved. The source was CD4+ T cells from blood, collected before SARS-CoV-2 vaccination. Here the CDR3 reads CSVEGSVARSSGPFYEQYF. DNA of the CDR3: TGCAGCGTTGAAGGCAGCGTGGCTCGGTCCAGTGGACCCTTCTACGAGCAGTACTTC.